One sample yielded the 8 T cell receptor beta chains listed below, sequenced in a study of blood T cell repertoires in COVID-19. Sequencing used immunoSEQ multiplex PCR; TCRdb keeps in-frame clones, though not all of them. The sample shows fewer than 250,000 clones, roughly 79% of them seen only once. The sample was peripheral blood. The receptors derive from a woman older than 75 with acute or convalescent COVID-19.

The V gene is TRBV7-9, the J gene TRBJ2-7; D is possibly TRBD1 (6 bases). Trimming shortened V by 2 bases and J by 2 bases, and 13 bases separated the two germline ends. Germline loops: CDR1 SEHNR, CDR2 FQNEAQ (reference sequence). This CDR3 is 15 amino acids long. The chain's CDR3 is CASSLRRDRPYEQYF. CDR3 bases: TGTGCCAGCAGCTTAAGGCGAGACAGGCCCTACGAGCAGTACTTC.

This chain uses TRBV6-6 with TRBJ2-7, with a possible D match to TRBD1 (6 bases). Trimming left V 7 bases short and J 7 bases short, with 17 bases between. The CDR3 has 13 residues. In germline, CDR1 is MNHNY, CDR2 SVGAGI (reference sequence). The CDR3 sequence is CASTTGQKLEQYF. In nucleotides, the CDR3 is TGTGCCAGCACAACAGGGCAAAAGTTAGAGCAGTACTTC.

V gene TRBV7-8 combines with J gene TRBJ2-1; TRBD1 aligns across 7 bases. The CDR3 loop spans 17 amino acids. The V segment lost 3 bases and the J segment 7 bases; nucleotides outside the gene matches: 15. Germline values: CDR1 SGHVS, CDR2 FQNEAQ. CDR3 sequence: CASSFRGYVTGKNEQFF. Here the CDR3 DNA reads TGTGCCAGCAGCTTTAGGGGATATGTGACAGGGAAGAATGAGCAGTTCTTC.

J is TRBJ1-3 and V is TRBV7-2; D perhaps matches TRBD1 (5 bases). Germline values: CDR1 SGHTA, CDR2 FQGNSA. This CDR3 spans 16 amino acids. V was pared by 0 bases and J by 2 bases, with 11 bases between. The CDR3 coding sequence is TGTGCCAGCAGCTTAGCAAAGGGCAGGGCTGGAAACACCATATATTTT. Protein product: CASSLAKGRAGNTIYF.

The V gene is TRBV18, the J gene TRBJ2-5; possible D gene TRBD1, 5 bases. Per germline, CDR1 KGHSH and CDR2 LQKENI. The CDR3 is 16 residues long. Trimming cost V 3 bases and J 4 bases, with 18 bases left between them. The CDR3 nucleotides are TGTGCCAGCTCACCCCTACCCCCCCCAACAGGAGAGACCCAGTACTTC. Translating gives CASSPLPPPTGETQYF.

DNA of the CDR3: TGCGCCAGCAGCTTGGAAGGCGGTTCAAGGCCCCAGCATTTT. Translation gives CASSLEGGSRPQHF. This chain links TRBV5-1 with TRBJ1-5; no definite D call. The length of the CDR3 is 14 residues. From germline, CDR1 is SGHRS and CDR2 YFSETQ. Trimming removed 0 bases at V and 9 bases at J, with 13 bases between.

The chain combines TRBV7-2 with TRBJ2-3, with 8 bases aligning to TRBD2. V shed 2 bases and J 6 bases; nucleotides not matched to a gene: 7. The CDR3 runs to 15 residues. Germline-derived CDR1 and CDR2 are SGHTA and FQGNSA. This chain's CDR3 is CASSLISGGADTQYF. The CDR3 nucleotides are TGTGCCAGCAGCTTAATAAGCGGGGGAGCGGATACGCAGTATTTT.

The rearrangement uses TRBV5-1 and TRBJ2-3; 11 nucleotides agree with TRBD2. Germline values: CDR1 SGHRS, CDR2 YFSETQ. The CDR3 length is 15 residues. V was clipped by 3 bases and J by 4 bases; unmatched bases: 4. CDR3 bases: TGCGCCAGCAGCTATATAGCGGGAGGGCCAGATACGCAGTATTTT. It encodes CASSYIAGGPDTQYF.